These 20 T cell receptor beta chains were all obtained from the same sample, sequenced in a study of T cell changes during pregnancy in multiple sclerosis. Produced via immunoSEQ multiplex PCR; TCRdb's table is partial and in-frame only. Altogether tens of thousands of clones are present, less than 95% being singletons, with the ten largest covering approximately 0.71%. Material: CD4+ T cells from peripheral blood mononuclear cells, obtained in the third trimester of pregnancy. The receptors were sampled from a female donor in good health, enrolled as a control in a pregnancy study.

The chain recombines TRBV15 with TRBJ1-1; D might be TRBD1 (5 bases). Trimming pared 5 bases from V and 1 base from J, leaving 14 bases between. The CDR3 covers 15 residues. The germline CDR1 and CDR2 sequences are LNHNV and YYDKDF (reference sequence). In DNA, the CDR3 is TGTGCCACCAGCGCCCTAGACGGACAGAACACTGAAGCTTTCTTT. As protein: CATSALDGQNTEAFF.

This clone appeared a single time. This rearrangement joins TRBV2 to TRBJ2-1, with 15 bases lining up with TRBD2. The germline V gene encodes CDR1 SNHLY and CDR2 FYNNEI. The CDR3 consists of 21 residues. Germline trimming cut 3 bases from V and 4 bases from J; bases unmatched to any gene: 16. The CDR3 protein is CASSEFRGTSGGPAPYNEQFF. CDR3 DNA: TGTGCCAGCAGTGAGTTTCGCGGGACTAGCGGGGGGCCAGCCCCTTACAATGAGCAGTTCTTC.

V and J are TRBV10-3 and TRBJ1-2, with 7 nucleotides matching TRBD1. The V and J ends lost 0 bases and 8 bases, in that order; junction bases with no gene match: 3. The CDR3 loop spans 13 amino acids. The germline gives CDR1 ENHRY, CDR2 SYGVKD. The CDR3 DNA is TGTGCCATCAGTGAGTCTACAGGGGAAGGCTACACCTTC. Translated, it gives CAISESTGEGYTF.

The genes are TRBV4-2 and TRBJ2-7; TRBD2 might be the D (6 bases). In germline, CDR1 is LGHNA, CDR2 YNFKEQ. V was pared by 4 bases and J by 9 bases, with 10 bases between. The CDR3 spans 11 residues. CDR3 region: CASSRGVAQYF. In DNA form, the CDR3 reads TGTGCCAGCAGCCGGGGGGTTGCGCAGTACTTC.

The J gene is TRBJ2-7, the V gene TRBV7-2; 8 nucleotides agree with TRBD1. The CDR3 loop spans 15 amino acids. Looked up from germline, CDR1 is SGHTA and CDR2 is FQGNSA. V gave up 5 bases and J gave up 0 bases; unmatched junction bases: 6. In DNA, the CDR3 is TGTGCCAGCAGCGTCGGGACAGGCTTCTCCTACGAGCAGTACTTC. Amino acids: CASSVGTGFSYEQYF.

This rearrangement joins TRBV11-3 to TRBJ2-3; 9 bases map to TRBD2. Looked up from germline, CDR1 is SGHNT and CDR2 is YENEEA. There are 16 residues in the CDR3. Trimming at V came to 0 bases and at J to 6 bases, leaving 7 bases not matched to a gene. CDR3 in amino acids: CASSLERGGRWDTQYF. In DNA, the CDR3 is TGTGCCAGCAGCTTAGAGCGGGGGGGCCGGTGGGATACGCAGTATTTT. Complete variable domain (other parts from reference TRBV11-3 and TRBJ2-3): EAGVVQSPRYKIIEKKQPVAFWCNPISGHNTLYWYLQNLGQGPELLIRYENEEAVDDSQLPKDRFSAERLKGVDSTLKIQPAELGDSAVYLCASSLERGGRWDTQYFGPGTRLTVL.

The rearrangement joins TRBV5-1 to TRBJ1-1; D is possibly TRBD1 (5 bases). With 2 bases removed from V and 0 bases from J, the gap between germline ends came to 8 bases. This CDR3 contains 14 residues. Germline lookup yields CDR1 SGHRS and CDR2 YFSETQ. CDR3 bases: TGCGCCAGCAGCTTTGACAGCATGAACACTGAAGCTTTCTTT. This codes for CASSFDSMNTEAFF.

Judged by abundance, this clone is medium-sized. This sequence joins TRBV19 and TRBJ1-5; 8 bases align to TRBD1. CDR3 length: 14 amino acids. J gave up 5 bases and V 7 bases, and 7 bases lay outside the gene matches. Germline CDR1 and CDR2: LNHDA and SQIVND (reference sequence). CDR3: CASTGQGRDQPQHF. In nucleotides, the CDR3 is TGTGCCAGTACAGGACAGGGTAGAGATCAGCCCCAGCATTTT.

The J gene is TRBJ2-3, the V gene TRBV7-3, with TRBD2 matching 13 bases. V lost 2 bases, J lost 1 base, and 3 bases stayed unmatched. Germline V lookup: CDR1 SGHTA, CDR2 FQGTGA. This CDR3 is built from 17 residues. In DNA, the CDR3 is TGTGCCAGCAGCTTAGGACTAGCGGGGGCCGGCACAGATACGCAGTATTTT. Its protein is CASSLGLAGAGTDTQYF.

The V and J genes are TRBV9 and TRBJ1-2, with D perhaps TRBD1 (5 bases). Trimming shortened V by 2 bases and J by 6 bases, and 17 bases separated the two germline ends. From germline, CDR1 is SGDLS and CDR2 YYNGEE. The CDR3 sequence is 15 residues long. The CDR3 DNA is TGTGCCAGCAGCGTCCCATCAGGGAAACTACATGGCTACACCTTC. Amino acids: CASSVPSGKLHGYTF.

The chain recombines TRBV4-1 with TRBJ1-4; the D gene is possibly TRBD1 (6 bases). CDR1 MGHRA and CDR2 YSYEKL come from the germline V gene. The CDR3 runs to 14 residues. V lost 5 bases and J 9 bases, leaving 16 bases between the germline ends. The CDR3 reads CASSGTFLTKKLFF. The CDR3 region has the DNA TGCGCCAGCAGCGGGACATTTCTCACGAAAAAACTGTTTTTT.

This clone occurred once. The chain couples TRBV20-1 to TRBJ1-2; D unresolved. Trimming removed 6 bases at V and 8 bases at J, with 13 bases between. In germline, CDR1 is DFQATT, CDR2 SNEGSKA (reference sequence). This CDR3 spans 11 amino acids. CDR3 region: CSAQRSWGYTF. The DNA of the CDR3 is TGCAGTGCCCAACGGAGTTGGGGCTACACCTTC.

The rearrangement links TRBV7-9 to TRBJ2-7, with D unclear. Germline lookup yields CDR1 SEHNR and CDR2 FQNEAQ (reference sequence). The CDR3 loop spans 13 amino acids. Trimming took off 5 bases at V and 4 bases at J, with 12 bases between the two ends. Here the CDR3 reads CASSQSTPYEQYF. For the CDR3, the DNA is TGTGCCAGCAGCCAATCGACACCTTACGAGCAGTACTTC.

This clone was seen a few times. This chain joins TRBV10-2 and TRBJ1-4; D call uncertain. The CDR3 loop spans 16 amino acids. Germline V gene lookup returns CDR1 WSHSY and CDR2 SAAADI. Trimming left V 8 bases short and J 0 bases short, with 16 bases between. Here the CDR3 DNA reads TGCGCCAGCTTACCTCGGACTGGAGCAACTAATGAAAAACTGTTTTTT. It codes for CASLPRTGATNEKLFF.

The genes are TRBV11-2 and TRBJ2-1; D possibly corresponds to TRBD1 (6 bases). The CDR3 covers 15 residues. V lost 6 bases and J 1 base, leaving 13 bases between the germline ends. Germline V gene data show CDR1 as SGHAT and CDR2 as FQNNGV. The CDR3: CASRLQGASYNEQFF. Here the CDR3 DNA reads TGTGCCAGCAGGCTACAGGGAGCGTCCTACAATGAGCAGTTCTTC. Filled out from reference TRBV11-2 and TRBJ2-1, the complete variable domain reads EAGVAQSPRYKIIEKRQSVAFWCNPISGHATLYWYQQILGQGPKLLIQFQNNGVVDDSQLPKDRFSAERLKGVDSTLKIQPAKLEDSAVYLCASRLQGASYNEQFFGPGTRLTVL.

The sample holds one count of this clone. The rearrangement uses TRBV9 and TRBJ2-7; TRBD2 aligns across 11 bases. V lost 3 bases and J lost 1; bases outside the gene matches: 6. Germline V CDR1 and CDR2: SGDLS, YYNGEE. The CDR3 has 16 amino acids. DNA of the CDR3: TGTGCCAGCAGCGCTCGAACTAGCGGGAGTTCCTACGAGCAGTACTTC. Translation: CASSARTSGSSYEQYF.

The V call is TRBV2, the J call TRBJ2-2; D remains unclear. The length of the CDR3 is 15 residues. Trimming cost V 4 bases and J 5 bases, with 14 bases left between them. Germline lookup yields CDR1 SNHLY and CDR2 FYNNEI. The CDR3 loop reads CASSGLKVTTGELFF. The CDR3 nucleotides are TGTGCCAGCAGTGGACTGAAAGTTACTACCGGGGAGCTGTTTTTT.

The V and J genes are TRBV18 and TRBJ2-5; a weak D match, TRBD2 (5 bases). The J call may be mistaken, given a closer DNA end match to TRBJ2-7. The CDR3 loop spans 12 amino acids. Per the germline V gene, CDR1 is KGHSH and CDR2 is LQKENI. The CDR3 sequence: CASSLRVNEQYF. The CDR3, as DNA: TGTGCCAGCTCACTGAGGGTCAACGAGCAGTACTTC.

This chain joins TRBV6-5 and TRBJ1-6; maybe TRBD1 (6 bases). Germline CDR1 reads MNHEY; CDR2 reads SVGAGI. This CDR3 spans 15 amino acids. Trimming removed 2 bases at V and 1 base at J, with 6 bases between. The CDR3 bases are TGTGCCAGCAGTTACCAGGGGTCCTATAATTCACCCCTCCACTTT. It encodes CASSYQGSYNSPLHF.

As DNA, the CDR3 is TGTGCCAGCTCCCTCTGGAGCTCTCACGGCGAGCAGTACTTC. It yields the protein CASSLWSSHGEQYF. The chain carries TRBV18 and TRBJ2-7; no clear D gene. V lost 6 bases and J lost 6, with 18 bases in between. The CDR3 covers 14 residues. Germline values: CDR1 KGHSH, CDR2 LQKENI.